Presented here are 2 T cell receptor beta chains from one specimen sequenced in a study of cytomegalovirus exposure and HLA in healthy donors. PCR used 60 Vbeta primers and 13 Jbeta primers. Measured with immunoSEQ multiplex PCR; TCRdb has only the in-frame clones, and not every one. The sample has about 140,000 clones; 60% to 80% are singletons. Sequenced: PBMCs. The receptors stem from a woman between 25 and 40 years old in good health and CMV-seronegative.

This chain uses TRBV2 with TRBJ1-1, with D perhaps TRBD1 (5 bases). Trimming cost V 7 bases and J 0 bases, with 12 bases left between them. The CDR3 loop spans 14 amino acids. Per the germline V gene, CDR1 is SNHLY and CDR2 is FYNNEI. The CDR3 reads CASTIRVMNTEAFF. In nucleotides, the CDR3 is TGTGCCAGCACAATCAGGGTTATGAACACTGAAGCTTTCTTT.

CDR3 sequence: CSVEEGTGADTQYF. CDR3 DNA: TGCAGCGTTGAAGAGGGGACAGGGGCAGATACGCAGTATTTT. The V gene is TRBV29-1, the J gene TRBJ2-3, with TRBD1 matching over 10 bases. J lost 4 bases, V lost 0 bases, and 1 base had no gene match. Germline CDR1 reads SQVTM; CDR2 reads ANQGSEA. The CDR3 spans 14 residues.